The T cell receptor beta chain described here comes from a study of tissue T cells after allogeneic stem cell transplantation (dated by TCRdb to between 2021 and 2023). Describing the broader study: TCR beta repertoires were profiled across many tissues obtained from research autopsies of patients with and without GVHD, as well as in mouse models of GVHD. The human arm was a prospective observational study without blinding or randomization.

The germline V gene (reference sequence) gives CDR1 as LGHDT and CDR2 as YNNKQL. V loses 5 bases, J loses 0 bases, and the germline ends lie 11 bases apart. The CDR3 runs 16 amino acids, cysteine and phenylalanine included. The DNA covers only part of the CDR3, 45 bases in frame from base 1. Libraries were built with the immunoSEQ multiplex PCR assay. TCRbeta CDR3 sequencing was done by Adaptive Biotechnologies at survey depth, reporting CDR3 sequences, V/J genes, productive frequency and template counts. TCR beta CDR3 regions were amplified from genomic DNA rather than RNA. In the source study's methods: Jensen-Shannon divergence was used to quantify pairwise repertoire overlap between tissues, with a value of 1 meaning complete divergence and a value of 0 meaning identical repertoires. Tissues were clustered by single-linkage agglomerative hierarchical clustering of pairwise JSD values and displayed as dendrograms. GLIPH2 was run on all patient samples with simulation_depth 1000, kmer_min_depth 3 and cdr3_length_cutoff 8, and groups with more than two unique CDR3s were retained. A standardized tissue-overlap score was calculated by extrapolating Jaccard GLIPH-group overlap across patients to a standard repertoire size of 1000 clones. Associations of diversity with clinical or experimental variables used linear mixed-effect models with tissue fixed effects and individual random effects. What TCRdb holds here is the immuneACCESS table cut down to in-frame rearrangements. Part of the clones is not present; checked against another copy, under half of the missing clones reflect an unresolved V gene, and the others are unexplained. The V and J calls and clone size were taken over from that table, and D and trimming were inferred from the DNA. The sample yields approximately 5,700 clones; around 52% were counted once. Of the sample, approximately 9% falls within the top ten clones.

Remarks on this clone: It lacks a known antigen. This receptor came from a mouse, so its gene names and germline sequences are mouse ones too. The missing CDR3 end, 1 residue past where the read stops, is filled in from the germline J gene.

The time point label for this specimen denotes: mouse harvest day 7 after allogeneic transplant. Mouse grafts combined 10^7 T-cell-depleted bone marrow cells with 10^6 splenic CD5+ T cells, given via tail vein injection. A major MHC-mismatch B6 (H2b) into BALB/c (H2d) model was used to model mouse GVHD, and tissues were profiled at day 7 or 14. On day 7 or 14 post-transplant, mouse tissues and retro-orbital blood were harvested with separate sterile tools for each animal, and livers were flushed before harvest. Before genomic DNA isolation with the DNeasy Blood & Tissue Kit, mouse tissues were minced with razor blades in buffered saline. The investigation overall reported the following: Which tissue TCRs were alloreactive or antigen-specific was not determined in the study, and some of the clones might have been host cells that persisted. Only a few T cell clones appeared in more than one patient, yet motif-based clustering showed tissue-specific repertoire signatures that were shared between patients. In both patients and mice, T cells from blood and spleen covered only a limited part of the TCR repertoire found in tissues. Within patients, how anatomically similar tissues were was a major factor shaping TCR repertoire composition, regardless of disease or transplant status. The patient cohort was small and varied clinically, and sampling depth was recognized as a limitation.

The sequence came from a female BALB/c mouse given C57BL/6 T cells with graft-versus-host disease after an allogeneic hematopoietic cell transplant. This sequence uses TRBV4 and TRBJ1-6; matching of 5 bases hints at TRBD1 as the D gene. TRBJ1-6 is known as an ORF, though its function is uncertain. Sequencing was carried out using gut tissue. The DNA read from the CDR3 is TGTGCCAGCAGCCCCCGGACACATTCCTATAATTCGCCCCTCTAC. Its translation is CASSPRTHSYNSPLY. The full-length CDR3 reads as CASSPRTHSYNSPLYF.